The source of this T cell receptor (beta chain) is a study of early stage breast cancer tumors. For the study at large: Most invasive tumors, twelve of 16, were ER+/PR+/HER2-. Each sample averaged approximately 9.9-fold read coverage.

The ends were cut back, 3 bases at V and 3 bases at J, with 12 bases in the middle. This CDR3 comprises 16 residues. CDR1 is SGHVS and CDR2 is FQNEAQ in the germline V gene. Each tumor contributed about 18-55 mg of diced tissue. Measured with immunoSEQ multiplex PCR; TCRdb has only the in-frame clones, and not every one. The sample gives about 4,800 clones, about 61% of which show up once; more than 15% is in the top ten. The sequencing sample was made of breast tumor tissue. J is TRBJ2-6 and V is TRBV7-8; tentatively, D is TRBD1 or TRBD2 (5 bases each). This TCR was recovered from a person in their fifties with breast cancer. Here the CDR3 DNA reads TGTGCCAGCAGCTTCAGCCCAGGGAGTGGGGCCAACGTCCTGACTTTC. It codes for CASSFSPGSGANVLTF. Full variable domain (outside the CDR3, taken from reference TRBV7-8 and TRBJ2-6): GAGVSQSPRYKVAKRGQDVALRCDPISGHVSLFWYQQALGQGPEFLTYFQNEAQLDKSGLPSDRFFAERPEGSVSTLKIQRTQQEDSAVYLCASSFSPGSGANVLTFGAGSRLTVL.